This TCR beta chain derives from a study of OX40 agonist ivuxolimab in advanced cancers. Profiling relied on immunoSEQ multiplex PCR, and the TCRdb table lists in-frame clones only, not all of them. Altogether under 85,000 clones are present, more than 75% being singletons, with the ten largest covering about 0.45%. The source was CD4+ or CD8+ T cells sorted from blood, collected in a trial of the OX40 agonist ivuxolimab. The sequence derives from an adult with an advanced solid tumor such as melanoma, head and neck, liver or kidney cancer.

CDR3 residues: CATGVKFYEQYF. The DNA of the CDR3 is TGTGCCACCGGGGTGAAGTTCTACGAGCAGTACTTC. The chain has TRBV2 and TRBJ2-7; maybe TRBD2 (5 bases). The V end was cut by 10 bases, the J end by 3 bases, with 13 bases between. CDR1 is SNHLY and CDR2 is FYNNEI in the germline V gene. The CDR3 has 12 amino acids.